A selection of T cell receptor beta chains follows, all from one sample in a study of technical replicates of blood from several donors. The table came from immunoSEQ multiplex PCR; TCRdb's copy has only in-frame clones and leaves some out. The sample contains 74,000 or so clones, roughly 96% of which appear only once. The sequencing input was T cells isolated from PBMCs. All receptors derive from a human donor in good health. Both conserved end residues are part of each CDR3.

J	V	length	CDR3
TRBJ1-1	TRBV6-5	14	CASSWFAGNTEAFF
TRBJ2-4	TRBV5-1	14	CASSKVAGENIQYF
TRBJ2-2	TRBV4-2	15	CASSQADKHTGELFF
TRBJ1-2	TRBV4-1	15	CASSYPGQGIRGYTF
TRBJ2-7	TRBV27	15	CASSLSGGRPYEQYF
TRBJ2-7	TRBV28	14	CASSLLGVMSEQYF
TRBJ2-1	TRBV11-3	11	CASSLAYEQFF
TRBJ2-7	TRBV28	15	CASSAGLDLLYEQYF
TRBJ1-1	TRBV27	17	CASIRQGTFHRGAEAFF
TRBJ2-5	TRBV6-5	15	CASSPSGTSGETQYF
TRBJ1-3	TRBV2	14	CASRTDLSGNTIYF
TRBJ2-5	TRBV5-1	16	CASSVASGRTGASQYF
TRBJ1-1	TRBV11-3	12	CASSFGNTEAFF
TRBJ2-5	TRBV5-8	14	CASTSGLAGETQYF
TRBJ1-1	TRBV9	11	CASSGGTEAFF
TRBJ2-1	TRBV9	17	CASSVEADRGNWNEQFF
TRBJ1-2	TRBV7-9	13	CASSEGGNYGYTF
TRBJ2-3	TRBV7-9	18	CASSLTSGGHSITDTQYF
TRBJ2-5	TRBV5-6	15	CASSFIVAGQETQYF
TRBJ2-5	TRBV4-1	13	CASSQVLAETQYF
TRBJ1-1	TRBV9	12	CASSAQNTEAFF
TRBJ1-2	TRBV6-4	14	CASSEDKRQKGYTF